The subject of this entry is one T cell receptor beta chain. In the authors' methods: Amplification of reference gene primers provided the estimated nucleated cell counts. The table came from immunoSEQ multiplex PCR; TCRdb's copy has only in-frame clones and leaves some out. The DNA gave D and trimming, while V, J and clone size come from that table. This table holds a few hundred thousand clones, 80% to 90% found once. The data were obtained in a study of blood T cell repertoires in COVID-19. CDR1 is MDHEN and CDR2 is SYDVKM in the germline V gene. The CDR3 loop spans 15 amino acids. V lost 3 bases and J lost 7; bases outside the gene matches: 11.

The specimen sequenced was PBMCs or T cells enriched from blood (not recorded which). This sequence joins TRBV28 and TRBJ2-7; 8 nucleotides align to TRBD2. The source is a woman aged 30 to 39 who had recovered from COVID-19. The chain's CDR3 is CASSFSPAGGGEQYF. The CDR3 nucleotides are TGTGCCAGCAGTTTTTCCCCCGCGGGAGGCGGTGAGCAGTACTTC.